The source of this TCR beta chain is a study of T cells after yellow fever vaccination. One entry per CDR3 protein results from TCRdb running MiXCR on the 5' RACE reads. The sample lists hundreds of thousands of distinct CDR3 sequences; around 19% were seen once. Study-level points and caveats: Most primary-vaccination clones recurred post-booster (around 97% CD4, about 90% CD8). Weaker overall, the secondary response nonetheless peaked faster (day 5 versus 15).

Germline V CDR1 and CDR2: LGHNA, YSLEER. The CDR3 extends over 16 amino acids. V shed 4 bases, J shed 0 bases, and the junction held 8 bases outside the gene matches. This clonotype was found a few times. The antigen is undetermined. V gene TRBV4-3 combines with J gene TRBJ1-2; 7 bases agree with TRBD1. The sequence was collected from a man between 18 and 29 years old who received the YFV17D yellow fever vaccine. This sample comprised PBMCs, obtained before the yellow fever booster vaccination. The CDR3 here is CASSPRQGFSNYGYTF. The CDR3 nucleotides read TGCGCCAGCAGCCCTAGACAGGGTTTTTCTAACTATGGCTACACCTTC.